Each of the 21 T cell receptor beta chains below was sequenced from the same sample in a study of human T cells and chemical hapten exposure. TCRdb re-called the RACE reads with MiXCR, one entry per CDR3 protein. The sample shows some 360,000 distinct CDR3 sequences, 4.5% to 5.5% of them seen only once. Time point meaning: pre-sensitization, week 0. Noted treatment: therapeutic diphenylcyclopropenone sensitization with weekly scalp DPC. The sample here was whole blood, taken in connection with sensitization to the hapten diphenylcyclopropenone (DPC). Source of these receptors: a woman aged 50 to 65 with alopecia areata. Some clones in this sample may be carry-over from other donors' samples.

The chain carries TRBV3-1 and TRBJ1-6; D uncertain. V lost 4 bases to trimming and J lost 7 bases, with 14 bases between them. The CDR3 sequence is 15 residues long. CDR1 is LGHDT, CDR2 YNNKEL, per germline (reference sequence). CDR3 in DNA: TGTGCCAGCAGCCGCTCAGGTGGCGGGAATTCACCCCTCCACTTT. It is translated as CASSRSGGGNSPLHF.

This clonotype was observed at least ten times. This chain connects TRBV5-1 to TRBJ2-3; D uncertain. The germline V gene has CDR1 SGHRS and CDR2 YFSETQ. The CDR3 consists of 15 residues. Trimming stripped 3 bases from V and 1 base from J, with 12 bases between. The CDR3 loop reads CASSSAPRGTDTQYF. CDR3 coding DNA: TGCGCCAGCAGCTCCGCCCCTAGGGGCACAGATACGCAGTATTTT.

This clonotype was detected ten times or more. The chain combines TRBV3-1 with TRBJ1-2; D is unclear. Germline-derived CDR1 and CDR2 are LGHDT and YNNKEL (reference sequence). This CDR3 region has 11 residues. V lost 6 bases to trimming and J lost 6 bases, with 8 bases between them. CDR3 in amino acids: CASRGFDGYTF. The CDR3 DNA reads as TGTGCCAGCAGGGGTTTTGATGGCTACACCTTC.

This clonotype appeared a few times. J is TRBJ2-7 and V is TRBV7-8, with TRBD1 matching over 8 bases. Germline values: CDR1 SGHVS, CDR2 FQNEAQ. The J segment lost 3 bases and the V segment lost 4 bases, leaving 5 bases of the junction unmatched. The CDR3 consists of 14 residues. As DNA, the CDR3 is TGTGCCAGCAGCTCTCCGGGACAGGTCTACGAGCAGTACTTC. Translating gives CASSSPGQVYEQYF. Supplemented by reference TRBV7-8 and TRBJ2-7, the full variable domain reads GAGVSQSPRYKVAKRGQDVALRCDPISGHVSLFWYQQALGQGPEFLTYFQNEAQLDKSGLPSDRFFAERPEGSVSTLKIQRTQQEDSAVYLCASSSPGQVYEQYFGPGTRLTVT.

This clonotype was recorded a few times. The chain employs TRBV29-1 and TRBJ2-1; TRBD1 matches at 10 bases. The CDR3 is 15 amino acids. The trim removed 6 bases at V and 0 bases at J, leaving 5 bases unmatched. Germline V CDR1 and CDR2: SQVTM, ANQGSEA. DNA for the CDR3: TGCAGCGTCGCGGGACAGGGGAGCTCCTACAATGAGCAGTTCTTC. Its protein product is CSVAGQGSSYNEQFF.

The chain joins TRBV3-1 to TRBJ1-1, with D uncertain. The germline gives CDR1 LGHDT, CDR2 YNNKEL (reference sequence). The length of the CDR3 is 12 residues. Trimming pared 8 bases from V and 1 base from J, leaving 8 bases between. The CDR3 sequence: CASRNRNTEAFF. CDR3 nucleotide sequence: TGTGCCAGCCGGAACAGGAACACTGAAGCTTTCTTT.

This clonotype was seen repeatedly, ten times or more. V usage is TRBV10-3 and J usage is TRBJ2-3; 9 bases match TRBD1. Germline-derived CDR1 and CDR2 are ENHRY and SYGVKD. The J segment lost 4 bases and the V segment lost 7 bases, leaving 6 bases of the junction unmatched. The CDR3 loop spans 14 amino acids. This chain's CDR3 is CAIKRTGEADTQYF. CDR3 sequence (DNA): TGTGCCATCAAGAGGACAGGGGAGGCAGATACGCAGTATTTT.

This clonotype was found many times. The CDR3 is CASSYSSKNIQYF. CDR3 nucleotides: TGTGCCAGCAGTTACTCATCCAAAAACATTCAGTACTTC. This rearrangement joins TRBV6-2 or TRBV6-3 to TRBJ2-4; D not resolved. Germline-derived CDR1 and CDR2 are MNHEY and SVGEGT. Trimming cost V 0 bases and J 2 bases, with 2 bases left between them. The CDR3 spans 13 residues.

This clonotype was found many times. The chain recombines TRBV30 with TRBJ2-5; D ambiguous. CDR1 and CDR2 from the germline V gene are GTSNPN and SVGIG (reference sequence). V was clipped by 4 bases and J by 5 bases, with 23 bases between them. The CDR3 is made up of 16 amino acids. CDR3 residues: CAWTKRTNKTWETQYF. The CDR3 DNA sequence: TGTGCCTGGACAAAACGGACCAACAAGACTTGGGAGACCCAGTACTTC.

This clonotype showed up just a few times. The chain recombines TRBV6-1 with TRBJ1-2, with 8 bases fitting TRBD1. Germline loops: CDR1 MNHNS, CDR2 SASEGT. The CDR3 is 13 residues long. J was trimmed by 8 bases and V by 4 bases; bases with no gene match: 6. The CDR3 protein is CASSAGGAGGYTF. CDR3 DNA: TGTGCCAGCAGTGCAGGGGGCGCGGGAGGCTACACCTTC.

This clonotype was detected ten times or more. The chain combines TRBV12-5 with TRBJ2-3; perhaps TRBD1 as D (6 bases). With 1 base removed from V and 14 bases from J, the gap between germline ends came to 13 bases. The CDR3 loop spans 12 amino acids. Germline values: CDR1 LGHNT, CDR2 FRNRAP. The CDR3 coding sequence is TGTGCTAGTGGTTTGGGGACAGAAGAATCGTATTTT. As protein: CASGLGTEESYF.

This clonotype was seen at least ten times. J is TRBJ1-5 and V is TRBV21-1; TRBD1, as called in the table, went unchecked against the DNA. TRBV21-1 is a documented pseudogene. This CDR3 contains 15 residues. CDR3 sequence (DNA): TGTGCCAGCAGCAAAACCCGGGACAGCGATCAGCCCCAGCATTTT. Protein sequence: CASSKTRDSDQPQHF.

This clonotype occurred many times. The V call is TRBV9, the J call TRBJ1-2, with D unresolved. Deletions cut 0 bases from V and 1 base from J, with 10 bases between. Germline values: CDR1 SGDLS, CDR2 YYNGEE. This CDR3 region has 15 residues. CDR3 nucleotides: TGTGCCAGCAGCGTAGATCCGGAAAATAACTATGGCTACACCTTC. Translation gives CASSVDPENNYGYTF.

The chain couples TRBV20-1 to TRBJ2-1; D could derive from TRBD1 or TRBD2 (6 bases each). The V end was cut by 3 bases, the J end by 6 bases, with 18 bases between. Germline V gene sequence: CDR1 DFQATT, CDR2 SNEGSKA (reference sequence). This CDR3 is built from 15 residues. This chain's CDR3 is CSASGGLARRNEQFF. CDR3 DNA: TGCAGTGCTAGTGGGGGGCTAGCAAGGCGCAATGAGCAGTTCTTC.

This chain uses TRBV11-2 with TRBJ1-5; 8 bases are a match to TRBD1. V was pared by 2 bases and J by 2 bases, with 2 bases of the junction left unmatched. Per germline, CDR1 SGHAT and CDR2 FQNNGV. This CDR3 region has 15 residues. CDR3 amino acids: CASSLKTGGNQPQHF. The CDR3 DNA reads as TGTGCCAGCAGCTTAAAGACAGGGGGCAATCAGCCCCAGCATTTT.

In this sample, this clonotype turned up many times. The gene calls are TRBV7-6 and TRBJ2-3, with TRBD2 matching 9 bases. The V gene end was trimmed by 1 base and the J gene end by 2 bases; junction bases not matched to a gene: 1. The CDR3 totals 15 residues. Germline V gene data show CDR1 as SGHVS and CDR2 as FNYEAQ. The CDR3 reads CASSLGTSDTDTQYF. The CDR3 coding sequence is TGTGCCAGCAGCTTAGGGACTAGCGACACAGATACGCAGTATTTT. The entire variable domain, with the rest obtained from reference TRBV7-6 and TRBJ2-3, is as follows: GAGVSQSPRYKVTKRGQDVALRCDPISGHVSLYWYRQALGQGPEFLTYFNYEAQQDKSGLPNDRFSAERPEGSISTLTIQRTEQRDSAMYRCASSLGTSDTDTQYFGPGTRLTVL.

This clonotype was detected ten times or more. V usage is TRBV4-1 and J usage is TRBJ2-1, with D perhaps TRBD2 (6 bases). Per the germline V gene, CDR1 is MGHRA and CDR2 is YSYEKL. The V and J ends lost 2 bases and 9 bases respectively, with 11 bases between them. This CDR3 has 13 residues. CDR3 coding DNA: TGCGCCAGCAGCCAATACTTAGCGGCTGAGCAGTTCTTC. This codes for CASSQYLAAEQFF.

This clonotype was detected only a few times. CDR3: CASSLGRGQTVGTQYF. CDR3 in DNA: TGTGCCAGCAGCTTGGGTAGGGGGCAAACGGTTGGTACGCAGTATTTT. The chain recombines TRBV5-6 with TRBJ2-3; 7 nucleotides agree with TRBD1. With V trimmed by 0 bases and J by 8 bases, 12 bases remained unmatched. Germline V CDR1 and CDR2: SGHDT, YYEEEE. This CDR3 has 16 amino acids.

This clonotype was seen more than once but under ten times. J is TRBJ1-1 and V is TRBV6-6; 8 nucleotides match TRBD1. This CDR3 comprises 15 residues. Per germline, CDR1 MNHNY and CDR2 SVGAGI (reference sequence). V was clipped by 2 bases and J by 1 base; unmatched bases: 3. The CDR3 loop reads CASSYQGAANTEAFF. CDR3 sequence (DNA): TGTGCCAGCAGTTACCAGGGGGCAGCGAACACTGAAGCTTTCTTT.

This clonotype was counted at least ten times. The chain employs TRBV5-1 and TRBJ2-3; 8 bases are shared with TRBD2. J gave up 6 bases and V 4 bases, and 10 bases lay outside the gene matches. This CDR3 has 15 amino acids. Germline CDR1 reads SGHRS; CDR2 reads YFSETQ. The CDR3 nucleotides read TGCGCCAGCAGCGGAGTTGAGCGGGAGATTGATACGCAGTATTTT. Protein: CASSGVEREIDTQYF.

The chain is built from TRBV29-1 and TRBJ2-2; 7 nucleotides line up with TRBD1. Germline V CDR1 and CDR2: SQVTM, ANQGSEA. With V trimmed by 7 bases and J by 6 bases, 11 bases remained unmatched. This CDR3 is 14 amino acids long. The DNA of the CDR3 is TGCAGCGCAAGACAGGGTCAGGGCGCCGGGGAGCTGTTTTTT. Protein product: CSARQGQGAGELFF.